The 10 T cell receptor beta chains in this list originate from one sample, sequenced in a study of cytomegalovirus exposure and HLA in healthy donors. PCR primers comprised 60 Vbeta and 13 Jbeta primers. Using immunoSEQ multiplex PCR, the repertoire was profiled, and TCRdb retains in-frame clones only, with some absent. The repertoire consists of around 200,000 clones, with roughly 80% occurring once and the leading ten covering 1.4%. The sample consisted of PBMCs. The receptors stem from a girl aged 5-17 years in good health and CMV-seronegative.

The genes are TRBV7-2 and TRBJ1-5; a possible D gene is TRBD1 (5 bases). V gave up 4 bases and J gave up 11 bases, with 15 bases separating them. The CDR3 contains 13 residues. Germline assignment: CDR1 SGHTA and CDR2 FQGNSA. This CDR3 is CASSSDGGGTQHF. CDR3 DNA sequence: TGTGCCAGCAGCTCAGACGGGGGGGGGACCCAGCATTTT. The full variable domain, its missing parts supplied by reference TRBV7-2 and TRBJ1-5, is GAGVSQSPSNKVTEKGKDVELRCDPISGHTALYWYRQSLGQGLEFLIYFQGNSAPDKSGLPSDRFSAERTGGSVSTLTIQRTQQEDSAVYLCASSSDGGGTQHFGDGTRLSIL.

This clone was picked up a small number of times. V and J are TRBV6-6 and TRBJ1-4; the D is unclear. The CDR3 is 12 residues long. V dropped 5 bases and J dropped 8 bases, with 9 bases sitting between them. Germline CDR1 is MNHNY and CDR2 is SVGAGI (reference sequence). In nucleotides, the CDR3 is TGTGCCAGCAGTCCCGCCGGGGAAAAACTGTTTTTT. This gives the protein CASSPAGEKLFF.

This rearrangement joins TRBV7-2 to TRBJ2-7; 9 bases fit TRBD1. The CDR3 loop spans 17 amino acids. The germline V gene encodes CDR1 SGHTA and CDR2 FQGNSA. Unmatched junction bases numbered 11, after V lost 2 bases and J lost 3 bases. This CDR3 is CASSLFLPTGGLYEQYF. The DNA of the CDR3 is TGTGCCAGCAGCTTATTCCTTCCGACAGGGGGACTCTACGAGCAGTACTTC.

This clone has just a few counts. This chain uses TRBV19 with TRBJ2-1; a weak D match, TRBD2 (5 bases). The V gene's germline CDR1 is LNHDA and CDR2 SQIVND (reference sequence). The CDR3 consists of 16 residues. V was clipped by 5 bases and J by 0 bases, with 14 bases between them. CDR3 sequence: CASSSLLGSSYNEQFF. For the CDR3, the DNA is TGTGCCAGTAGTTCCCTCTTGGGGAGCTCCTACAATGAGCAGTTCTTC.

This clone was observed a handful of times. The V gene is TRBV5-6, the J gene TRBJ2-7; D not certain. The CDR3 is 16 amino acids. V was shortened by 3 bases and J by 4 bases, with 20 bases between the two germline ends. CDR1 is SGHDT and CDR2 is YYEEEE in the germline V gene. Written as DNA, the CDR3 is TGTGCCAGCAGCTCTTTGAGGCAGTTGGCATCATACGAGCAGTACTTC. Translated: CASSSLRQLASYEQYF.

The rearrangement uses TRBV28 and TRBJ1-2; 9 bases line up with TRBD1. The CDR3 contains 14 residues. V lost 7 bases to trimming and J lost 10 bases; unmatched junction nucleotides: 13. Germline V gives CDR1 MDHEN, CDR2 SYDVKM. The CDR3, as DNA: TGTGCCAGCACCCTAGGTACGGGACAGGGCTCCTACACCTTC. Translation: CASTLGTGQGSYTF.

The chain employs TRBV28 and TRBJ2-7, with D maybe TRBD2 (6 bases). CDR1 and CDR2 (germline): MDHEN, SYDVKM. This CDR3 spans 14 amino acids. Between the trimmed V and J ends, which lost 3 bases and 0 bases, there was a span of 9 bases. CDR3 nucleotide sequence: TGTGCCAGCAGTTTGGGGGGTAGCTCCTACGAGCAGTACTTC. Translated: CASSLGGSSYEQYF.

This clone was counted a single time. The rearrangement uses TRBV7-9 and TRBJ1-1; maybe TRBD1 (6 bases). Germline lookup yields CDR1 SEHNR and CDR2 FQNEAQ (reference sequence). V shed 1 base and J shed 5 bases, with 8 bases lying between them. This CDR3 has 13 residues. The CDR3 nucleotides are TGTGCCAGCAGCTTAGGTGACAGGACTGAAGCTTTCTTT. Translating it yields CASSLGDRTEAFF.

The chain combines TRBV6-6 with TRBJ1-2; 7 bases fit TRBD1. The CDR3 is made up of 13 amino acids. V lost 6 bases, J lost 4 bases, and 5 bases stayed unmatched. Per the germline V gene, CDR1 is MNHNY and CDR2 is SVGAGI (reference sequence). The DNA of the CDR3 is TGTGCCAGCAGCCAGGGACAGACCTATGGCTACACCTTC. Protein: CASSQGQTYGYTF.

The chain has TRBV2 and TRBJ1-5, with 7 positions matching TRBD1. The CDR3 covers 15 residues. Germline V lookup: CDR1 SNHLY, CDR2 FYNNEI. Trimming took 7 bases from V and 1 from J; bases not matched to a gene: 7. The CDR3 reads CASKKGAESNQPQHF. The CDR3 nucleotides read TGTGCCAGCAAGAAGGGGGCCGAGAGCAATCAGCCCCAGCATTTT.